This T cell receptor (beta chain) was sequenced in a study of OX40 agonist ivuxolimab in advanced cancers. TCRdb keeps only in-frame clones here, not all; method: immunoSEQ multiplex PCR. This sample yields about 12,000 clones, of which approximately 90% are seen a single time; approximately 49% belongs to the top ten. This TCR was recovered from an adult with an advanced solid tumor such as melanoma, head and neck, liver or kidney cancer. The input for sequencing was CD4+ or CD8+ T cells sorted from blood, taken in a trial of the OX40 agonist ivuxolimab.

The CDR3 DNA sequence: TGTGCCAGCAGCTTATTTGGCCGGTCAGGGTGGCAAGAGACCCAGTACTTC. Its translation is CASSLFGRSGWQETQYF. The J gene is TRBJ2-5, the V gene TRBV7-9; weak D call: TRBD1 (5 bases). CDR1 and CDR2 (germline): SEHNR, FQNEAQ (reference sequence). Trimming pared 2 bases from V and 2 bases from J, leaving 18 bases between. The CDR3 is made up of 17 amino acids.